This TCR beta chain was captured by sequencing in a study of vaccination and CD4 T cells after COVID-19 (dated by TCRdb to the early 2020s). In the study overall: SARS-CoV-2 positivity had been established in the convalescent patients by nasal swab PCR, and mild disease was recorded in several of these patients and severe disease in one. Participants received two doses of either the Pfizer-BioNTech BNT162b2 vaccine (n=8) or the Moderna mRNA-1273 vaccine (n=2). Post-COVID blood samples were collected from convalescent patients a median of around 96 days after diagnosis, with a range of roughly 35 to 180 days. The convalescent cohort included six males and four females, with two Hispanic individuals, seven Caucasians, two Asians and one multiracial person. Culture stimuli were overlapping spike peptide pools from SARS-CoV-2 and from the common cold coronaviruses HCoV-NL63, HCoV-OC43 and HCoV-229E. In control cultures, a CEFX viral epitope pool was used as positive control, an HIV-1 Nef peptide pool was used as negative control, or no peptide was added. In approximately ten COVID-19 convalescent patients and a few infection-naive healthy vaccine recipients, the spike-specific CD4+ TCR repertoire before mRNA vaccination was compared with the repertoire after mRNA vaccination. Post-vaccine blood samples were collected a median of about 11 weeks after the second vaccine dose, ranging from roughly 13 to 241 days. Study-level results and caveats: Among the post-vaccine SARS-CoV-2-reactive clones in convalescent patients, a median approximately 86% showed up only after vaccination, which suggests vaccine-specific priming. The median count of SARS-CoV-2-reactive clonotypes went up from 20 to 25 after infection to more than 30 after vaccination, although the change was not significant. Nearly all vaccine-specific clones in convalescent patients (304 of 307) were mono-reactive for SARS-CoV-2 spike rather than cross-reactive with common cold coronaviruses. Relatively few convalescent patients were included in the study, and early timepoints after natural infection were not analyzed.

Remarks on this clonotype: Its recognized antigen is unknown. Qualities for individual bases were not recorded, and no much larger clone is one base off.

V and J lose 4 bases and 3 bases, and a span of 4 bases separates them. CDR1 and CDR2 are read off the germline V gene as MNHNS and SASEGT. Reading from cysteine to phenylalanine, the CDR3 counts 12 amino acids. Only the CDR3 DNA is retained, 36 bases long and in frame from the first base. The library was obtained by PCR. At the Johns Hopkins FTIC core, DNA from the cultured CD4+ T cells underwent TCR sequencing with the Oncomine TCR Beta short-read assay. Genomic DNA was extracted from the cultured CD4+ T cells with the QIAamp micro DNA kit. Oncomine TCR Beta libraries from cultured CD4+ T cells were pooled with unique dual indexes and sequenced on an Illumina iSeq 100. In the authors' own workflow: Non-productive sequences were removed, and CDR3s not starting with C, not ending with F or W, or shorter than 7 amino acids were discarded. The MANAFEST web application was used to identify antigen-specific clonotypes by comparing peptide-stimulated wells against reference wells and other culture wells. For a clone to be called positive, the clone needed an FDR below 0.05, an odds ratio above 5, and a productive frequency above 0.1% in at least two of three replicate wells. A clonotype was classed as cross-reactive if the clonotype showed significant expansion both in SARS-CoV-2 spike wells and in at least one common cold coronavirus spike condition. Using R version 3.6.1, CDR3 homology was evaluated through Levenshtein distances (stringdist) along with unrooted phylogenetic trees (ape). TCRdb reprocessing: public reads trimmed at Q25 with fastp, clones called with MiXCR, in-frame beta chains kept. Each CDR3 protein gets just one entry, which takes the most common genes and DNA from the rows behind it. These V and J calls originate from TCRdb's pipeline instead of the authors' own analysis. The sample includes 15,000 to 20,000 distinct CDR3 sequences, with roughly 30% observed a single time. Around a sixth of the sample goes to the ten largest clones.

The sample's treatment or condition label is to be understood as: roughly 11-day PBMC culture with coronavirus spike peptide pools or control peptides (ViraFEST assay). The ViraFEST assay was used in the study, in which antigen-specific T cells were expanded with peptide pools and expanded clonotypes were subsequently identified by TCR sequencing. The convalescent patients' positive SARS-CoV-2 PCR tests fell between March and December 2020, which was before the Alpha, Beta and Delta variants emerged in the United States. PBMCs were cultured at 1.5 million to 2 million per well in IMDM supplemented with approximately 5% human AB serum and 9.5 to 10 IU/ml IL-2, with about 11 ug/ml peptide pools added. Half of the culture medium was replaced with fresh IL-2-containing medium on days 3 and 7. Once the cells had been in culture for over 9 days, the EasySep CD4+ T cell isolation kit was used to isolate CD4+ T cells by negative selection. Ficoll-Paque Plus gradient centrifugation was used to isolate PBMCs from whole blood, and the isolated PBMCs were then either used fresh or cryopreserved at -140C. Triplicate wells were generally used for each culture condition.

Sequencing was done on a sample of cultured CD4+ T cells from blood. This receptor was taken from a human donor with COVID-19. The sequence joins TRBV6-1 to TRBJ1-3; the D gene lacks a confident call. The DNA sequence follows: TGTGCCAGCAGTGTAAGTGGAAACACCATATATTTT. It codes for CASSVSGNTIYF.